A single sample gave rise to the 26 T cell receptor beta chains below, sequenced in a study of blood T cell repertoires in COVID-19. Generated by immunoSEQ multiplex PCR, the TCRdb table keeps only in-frame clones and is missing some. The sample consists of approximately 120,000 clones, around 81% of them appearing once. The specimen was peripheral blood. These receptors originate from a man aged 55 to 70 with acute or convalescent COVID-19.

This clone was recorded at least ten times. The rearrangement joins TRBV5-1 to TRBJ2-7; the match to TRBD2 covers 7 bases. J was trimmed by 2 bases and V by 3 bases; bases with no gene match: 11. The CDR3 sequence is 16 residues long. The germline V gene has CDR1 SGHRS and CDR2 YFSETQ. The CDR3 DNA follows: TGCGCCAGCAGCTGGGGCACTAGCGCGAGGGCCTACGAGCAGTACTTC. Translating gives CASSWGTSARAYEQYF.

The V and J genes are TRBV20-1 and TRBJ2-7; 7 bases agree with TRBD2. Germline V gives CDR1 DFQATT, CDR2 SNEGSKA (reference sequence). The CDR3 length is 11 residues. The trim removed 5 bases at V and 6 bases at J, leaving 4 bases unmatched. CDR3 sequence (DNA): TGCAGTGCTGCAACTAGCGCCGAGCAGTACTTC. Amino acid sequence: CSAATSAEQYF.

The chain links TRBV28 to TRBJ1-5; possibly TRBD1 for D (5 bases). V shed 6 bases and J shed 7 bases, with 19 bases lying between them. Germline V gene sequence: CDR1 MDHEN, CDR2 SYDVKM. This CDR3 comprises 15 residues. For the CDR3, the DNA is TGTGCCAGCAGAACATCCCCAGGGTTATACCAGCCCCAGCATTTT. Residues: CASRTSPGLYQPQHF.

The V and J genes are TRBV6-6 and TRBJ1-5; 8 bases align to TRBD1. Germline CDR1 is MNHNY and CDR2 is SVGAGI (reference sequence). This CDR3 region has 15 residues. The V gene end was trimmed by 5 bases and the J gene end by 1 base; junction bases not matched to a gene: 4. In DNA, the CDR3 is TGTGCCAGCAGTCCTCGACAGGGGAGCAATCAGCCCCAGCATTTT. Its protein product is CASSPRQGSNQPQHF.

This sequence joins TRBV24-1 and TRBJ1-5; D not resolved. The CDR3 extends over 13 amino acids. CDR1 KGHDR and CDR2 SFDVKD come from the germline V gene. V was shortened by 9 bases and J by 2 bases, with 10 bases between the two germline ends. The chain's CDR3 is CATSGGGNQPQHF. CDR3 nucleotides: TGTGCCACCTCAGGAGGAGGCAATCAGCCCCAGCATTTT.

The genes are TRBV14 and TRBJ2-2; 10 bases fit TRBD1. The CDR3 is 16 amino acids. The germline V gene encodes CDR1 SGHDN and CDR2 FVKESK. V dropped 4 bases and J dropped 4; count of bases not matched to a gene: 6. CDR3 protein: CASSPRQGASTGELFF. The CDR3 coding sequence is TGTGCCAGCAGCCCGCGACAGGGGGCAAGCACCGGGGAGCTGTTTTTT.

The chain has TRBV5-5 and TRBJ1-1; D call uncertain. V shed 4 bases and J shed 1 base, with 11 bases lying between them. From germline, CDR1 is SGHKS and CDR2 YYEKEE (reference sequence). This CDR3 has 14 amino acids. Written as DNA, the CDR3 is TGTGCCAGCAGCCTCAGGCTCACGAACACTGAAGCTTTCTTT. It translates to CASSLRLTNTEAFF.

This chain joins TRBV9 and TRBJ1-1; maybe TRBD1 (5 bases). This CDR3 has 15 amino acids. Trimming removed 2 bases from V and 1 base from J, with 12 bases in between. Germline V lookup: CDR1 SGDLS, CDR2 YYNGEE. The CDR3 loop reads CASSVGWGGNTEAFF. The CDR3 region has the DNA TGTGCCAGCAGCGTGGGCTGGGGGGGGAACACTGAAGCTTTCTTT. Full variable domain (rest looked up from reference TRBV9 and TRBJ1-1): DSGVTQTPKHLITATGQRVTLRCSPRSGDLSVYWYQQSLDQGLQFLIQYYNGEERAKGNILERFSAQQFPDLHSELNLSSLELGDSALYFCASSVGWGGNTEAFFGQGTRLTVV.

The rearrangement joins TRBV28 to TRBJ1-5; D remains unclear. There are 14 residues in the CDR3. Looked up from germline, CDR1 is MDHEN and CDR2 is SYDVKM. Trimming shortened V by 10 bases and J by 9 bases, and 22 bases separated the two germline ends. The CDR3 bases are TGTGCCACCGAGACGGGGTCTGGTCGCGTGCCCCAGCATTTT. Translated: CATETGSGRVPQHF.

This clone is a singleton in its sample. V gene TRBV7-2 combines with J gene TRBJ1-3; D remains unclear. CDR1 is SGHTA and CDR2 is FQGNSA in the germline V gene. With 4 bases removed from V and 2 bases from J, the gap between germline ends came to 9 bases. The CDR3 length is 14 residues. This CDR3 reads CASSYNKAGNTIYF. The CDR3 DNA follows: TGTGCCAGCAGCTATAACAAAGCTGGAAACACCATATATTTT. The whole variable domain, filled in from reference TRBV7-2 and TRBJ1-3, reads GAGVSQSPSNKVTEKGKDVELRCDPISGHTALYWYRQSLGQGLEFLIYFQGNSAPDKSGLPSDRFSAERTGGSVSTLTIQRTQQEDSAVYLCASSYNKAGNTIYFGEGSWLTVV.

The V call is TRBV29-1, the J call TRBJ1-1; D unclear. The CDR3 length is 13 residues. From germline, CDR1 is SQVTM and CDR2 ANQGSEA. V was shortened by 6 bases and J by 6 bases, with 17 bases between the two germline ends. CDR3 nucleotides: TGCAGCGTATTAGCACCGGGCGGGGCTGAAGCTTTCTTT. Translated, it gives CSVLAPGGAEAFF.

V usage is TRBV11-2 and J usage is TRBJ2-3, with D perhaps matching TRBD2 (5 bases). CDR1 is SGHAT and CDR2 is FQNNGV in the germline V gene. The CDR3 has 13 residues. V was trimmed by 5 bases and J by 8 bases, leaving 14 bases between them. This chain's CDR3 is CASSASGSGTQYF. CDR3 in DNA: TGTGCCAGCAGCGCCAGCGGTTCGGGTACGCAGTATTTT.

The chain carries TRBV5-1 and TRBJ1-2, with 9 bases that match TRBD1. CDR1 is SGHRS and CDR2 is YFSETQ in the germline V gene. V was pared by 2 bases and J by 6 bases, with 8 bases of the junction left unmatched. The CDR3 spans 15 residues. CDR3 nucleotides: TGCGCCAGCAGCTTAGGGACAGGGCTAAAGAATGGCTACACCTTC. It yields the protein CASSLGTGLKNGYTF.

This chain connects TRBV29-1 to TRBJ2-2; tentatively, D is TRBD2 (6 bases). This CDR3 has 16 amino acids. Trimming left V 4 bases short and J 0 bases short, with 15 bases between. CDR1 is SQVTM and CDR2 is ANQGSEA in the germline V gene. The CDR3 is CSVGRGGTTNTGELFF. The CDR3 DNA is TGCAGCGTTGGGAGGGGCGGAACGACGAACACCGGGGAGCTGTTTTTT.

This clone was recorded a few times. J is TRBJ2-1 and V is TRBV18, with D uncertain. In germline, CDR1 is KGHSH, CDR2 LQKENI. The V gene lost 2 bases and the J gene lost 0 bases, with 11 bases spanning the gap. There are 16 residues in the CDR3. CDR3 region: CASSPGGAASYNEQFF. The CDR3, as DNA: TGTGCCAGCTCACCAGGCGGCGCCGCCTCCTACAATGAGCAGTTCTTC.

The V call is TRBV11-3, the J call TRBJ2-1; the D is unclear. CDR1 is SGHNT and CDR2 is YENEEA in the germline V gene. This CDR3 region has 11 residues. The V end was cut by 2 bases, the J end by 10 bases, with 6 bases between. The CDR3: CASSLSGEQFF. The CDR3 DNA reads TGTGCCAGCAGCTTATCCGGGGAGCAGTTCTTC. The full variable domain, its missing parts supplied by reference TRBV11-3 and TRBJ2-1, is EAGVVQSPRYKIIEKKQPVAFWCNPISGHNTLYWYLQNLGQGPELLIRYENEEAVDDSQLPKDRFSAERLKGVDSTLKIQPAELGDSAVYLCASSLSGEQFFGPGTRLTVL.

V usage is TRBV28 and J usage is TRBJ1-5; tentative D call: TRBD1 (5 bases). The CDR3 extends over 15 amino acids. V gave up 3 bases and J gave up 2 bases, with 11 bases separating them. Germline CDR1 reads MDHEN; CDR2 reads SYDVKM. Written as DNA, the CDR3 is TGTGCCAGCAGTTTGGCTCAGGGTGGCAATCAGCCCCAGCATTTT. Translation: CASSLAQGGNQPQHF.

This clone was observed once. This sequence joins TRBV20-1 and TRBJ2-5; 7 nucleotides line up with TRBD1. The junction had 4 bases not matched to a gene; V was cut back by 3 bases and J by 6 bases. This CDR3 region has 12 residues. Germline V gene lookup returns CDR1 DFQATT and CDR2 SNEGSKA (reference sequence). The CDR3 reads CSASYRGQTQYF. The CDR3 coding sequence is TGCAGTGCTAGTTACAGGGGTCAGACCCAGTACTTC.

The genes are TRBV19 and TRBJ2-3; 9 nucleotides match TRBD1. After removal of 9 bases from V and 3 bases from J, the junction contained 7 bases not matched to a gene. Germline CDR1 LNHDA, CDR2 SQIVND (reference sequence). CDR3 length equals 14 residues. This chain's CDR3 is CASAPGQGTDTQYF. In nucleotides, the CDR3 is TGTGCCAGCGCTCCGGGACAGGGAACAGATACGCAGTATTTT.

This CDR3 reads CASSLTGLGQETQYF. CDR3 in DNA: TGTGCCAGCAGTTTAACCGGTCTCGGTCAAGAGACCCAGTACTTC. V is TRBV28 and J is TRBJ2-5, with unresolved D. Per germline, CDR1 MDHEN and CDR2 SYDVKM. The V gene lost 2 bases and the J gene lost 2 bases, with 12 bases spanning the gap. The CDR3 is 15 residues long.

The chain employs TRBV18 and TRBJ1-1, with D hard to call. The CDR3 has 14 residues. The germline V gene has CDR1 KGHSH and CDR2 LQKENI. Trimming shortened V by 2 bases and J by 3 bases, and 10 bases separated the two germline ends. The DNA of the CDR3 is TGTGCCAGCTCACCAGTCAACGGGGACACTGAAGCTTTCTTT. It translates to CASSPVNGDTEAFF.

The chain employs TRBV5-1 and TRBJ2-7; D might be TRBD1 (5 bases). Germline V CDR1 and CDR2: SGHRS, YFSETQ. V lost 2 bases and J lost 5, with 11 bases in between. CDR3 length equals 13 residues. The CDR3 DNA follows: TGCGCCAGCAGCTTCACAGGCAGGCACGAGCAGTACTTC. This gives the protein CASSFTGRHEQYF.

This chain links TRBV7-2 with TRBJ2-5; 8 positions match TRBD1. V was clipped by 5 bases and J by 5 bases; unmatched bases: 13. This CDR3 region has 16 residues. Germline CDR1 and CDR2: SGHTA and FQGNSA. The CDR3 is CASSPGRSGGRETQYF. In DNA, the CDR3 is TGTGCCAGCAGCCCTGGGCGGTCAGGGGGCCGGGAGACCCAGTACTTC. Looking up the rest from reference TRBV7-2 and TRBJ2-5 gives the full variable domain: GAGVSQSPSNKVTEKGKDVELRCDPISGHTALYWYRQSLGQGLEFLIYFQGNSAPDKSGLPSDRFSAERTGGSVSTLTIQRTQQEDSAVYLCASSPGRSGGRETQYFGPGTRLLVL.

There are many counts of this clone. The V and J genes are TRBV5-5 and TRBJ2-1, with TRBD2 matching over 10 bases. V lost 0 bases and J lost 9; bases outside the gene matches: 6. Germline V gene data show CDR1 as SGHKS and CDR2 as YYEKEE (reference sequence). The CDR3 has 15 amino acids. CDR3 in amino acids: CASSLVLAGVREQFF. The DNA of the CDR3 is TGTGCCAGCAGCTTGGTTCTAGCGGGAGTTCGTGAGCAGTTCTTC.

The chain combines TRBV9 with TRBJ2-5, with 9 bases identical to TRBD1. The V and J ends lost 2 bases and 4 bases, in that order; junction bases with no gene match: 9. Germline V gene lookup returns CDR1 SGDLS and CDR2 YYNGEE. The CDR3 length is 16 residues. CDR3: CASSVQPTGGRETQYF. CDR3 DNA sequence: TGTGCCAGCAGCGTGCAACCCACAGGGGGCCGAGAGACCCAGTACTTC.

The rearrangement uses TRBV7-2 and TRBJ2-1; 9 nucleotides match TRBD2. The CDR3 runs to 16 residues. V lost 11 bases and J lost 4; bases outside the gene matches: 15. Germline lookup yields CDR1 SGHTA and CDR2 FQGNSA. DNA for the CDR3: TGTGCCGGAGTCAGGGGGGCGGGAGGGCCATACAATGAGCAGTTCTTC. As protein: CAGVRGAGGPYNEQFF.